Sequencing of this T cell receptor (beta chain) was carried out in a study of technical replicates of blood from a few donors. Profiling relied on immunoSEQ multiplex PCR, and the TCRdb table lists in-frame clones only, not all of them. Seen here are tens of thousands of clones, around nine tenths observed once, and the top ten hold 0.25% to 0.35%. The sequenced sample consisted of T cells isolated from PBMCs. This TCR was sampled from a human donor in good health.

CDR3 nucleotides: TGTGCAGTACGGGGTAGGAAAGGTGGGGCCAACGTCCTGACTTTC. Residues: CAVRGRKGGANVLTF. The J gene is TRBJ2-6, the V gene TRBV7-6; D is possibly TRBD2 (5 bases). Germline V gene sequence: CDR1 SGHVS, CDR2 FNYEAQ. The CDR3 covers 15 residues.